These 9 T cell receptor beta chains came from one sample sequenced in a study of blood T cells in healthy people across ages. A sample-barcoded 5' primer and a J-beta primer mix were used in a second PCR of roughly 7 to 11 cycles. One entry per CDR3 protein results from TCRdb running MiXCR on the 5' RACE reads. Here the sample spans around 1,000,000 distinct CDR3 sequences, roughly two fifths being singletons. The material sequenced was blood. Every receptor here comes from a man aged 18-30 years in good health.

The chain has TRBV29-1 and TRBJ1-2, with no clear D. This CDR3 comprises 12 residues. Germline CDR1 reads SQVTM; CDR2 reads ANQGSEA. The V end was cut by 0 bases, the J end by 2 bases, with 4 bases between. CDR3 protein: CSVEEPNYGYTF. The CDR3 region has the DNA TGCAGCGTTGAAGAGCCCAACTATGGCTACACCTTC. The entire variable domain, with the rest obtained from reference TRBV29-1 and TRBJ1-2, is as follows: SAVISQKPSRDICQRGTSLTIQCQVDSQVTMMFWYRQQPGQSLTLIATANQGSEATYESGFVIDKFPISRPNLTFSTLTVSNMSPEDSSIYLCSVEEPNYGYTFGSGTRLTVV.

The V and J genes are TRBV9 and TRBJ2-3; tentatively, D is TRBD1 (6 bases). With 3 bases removed from V and 0 bases from J, the gap between germline ends came to 11 bases. Germline values: CDR1 SGDLS, CDR2 YYNGEE. The CDR3 totals 15 residues. CDR3 bases: TGTGCCAGCAGCGGAGGGGGACGGAGCACAGATACGCAGTATTTT. Translation gives CASSGGGRSTDTQYF.

This chain joins TRBV30 and TRBJ1-1; D call uncertain. Per the germline V gene, CDR1 is GTSNPN and CDR2 is SVGIG (reference sequence). The CDR3 runs to 14 residues. V was clipped by 2 bases and J by 2 bases, with 12 bases between them. The CDR3 DNA follows: TGTGCCTGGAGTCGGGGTGGCGGCAACACTGAAGCTTTCTTT. Its translation is CAWSRGGGNTEAFF.

V and J are TRBV7-9 and TRBJ1-1; tentatively, D is TRBD1 (5 bases). The germline V gene has CDR1 SEHNR and CDR2 FQNEAQ (reference sequence). CDR3 length: 15 amino acids. Trimming stripped 7 bases from V and 0 bases from J, with 15 bases between. CDR3 nucleotides: TGTGCCAGCACCCAAGTAGGGGCCATGAACACTGAAGCTTTCTTT. Amino acid sequence: CASTQVGAMNTEAFF.

The chain combines TRBV7-8 with TRBJ2-7, with D possibly being TRBD1 (5 bases). The CDR3 is made up of 14 amino acids. The V and J ends lost 2 bases and 2 bases respectively, with 10 bases between them. Per the germline V gene, CDR1 is SGHVS and CDR2 is FQNEAQ. The CDR3 is CASSLYSGTYEQYF. CDR3 DNA sequence: TGTGCCAGCAGCTTATATTCAGGGACCTACGAGCAGTACTTC.

Ten or more counts support this clonotype. V is TRBV10-3 and J is TRBJ1-2, with unresolved D. CDR1 is ENHRY and CDR2 is SYGVKD in the germline V gene. Between the trimmed V and J ends, which lost 0 bases and 0 bases, there was a span of 11 bases. The CDR3 covers 16 residues. The CDR3 nucleotides are TGTGCCATCAGTGAGTCCGGCAGACCTCCTAACTATGGCTACACCTTC. Its protein product is CAISESGRPPNYGYTF.

There are a few counts of this clonotype. The J gene is TRBJ2-3, the V gene TRBV29-1; TRBD2 is a possible D gene (6 bases). The CDR3 has 15 amino acids. Germline loops: CDR1 SQVTM, CDR2 ANQGSEA. The germline V and J ends were trimmed by 7 bases and 3 bases, with 20 bases remaining between them. CDR3 in amino acids: CSAGGMGPRTDTQYF. In DNA form, the CDR3 reads TGCAGCGCTGGGGGGATGGGACCCAGGACAGATACGCAGTATTTT.

V usage is TRBV6-2 or TRBV6-3 and J usage is TRBJ1-6; D ambiguous. The CDR3 has 16 residues. CDR1 and CDR2 (germline): MNHEY, SVGEGT. V lost 2 bases and J 4 bases, leaving 12 bases between the germline ends. The CDR3 DNA follows: TGTGCCAGCAGTTACGTATCGGGCGAGTATAATTCACCCCTCCACTTT. This sequence encodes CASSYVSGEYNSPLHF.

This clonotype was detected only a few times. An end of the junction differs from the germline gene, which may be a read error. The DNA of the CDR3 is TGTGCCAGCGGCCAAGGACAGGGGATCTACAATGAGCAGTTCTTT. Protein sequence: CASGQGQGIYNEQFF. V gene TRBV7-9 combines with J gene TRBJ2-1, with 9 nucleotides matching TRBD1. This CDR3 comprises 15 residues. Germline CDR1 SEHNR, CDR2 FQNEAQ (reference sequence).